This is a list of T cell receptor beta chains from one sample in a study of blood T cell repertoires in COVID-19. Data came from immunoSEQ multiplex PCR; TCRdb stores just in-frame clones and leaves some out. The sample lists approximately 250,000 clones; roughly nine tenths were seen once. Sequenced material: peripheral blood. The origin of the receptors is a woman aged 55-70 years who had recovered from COVID-19. Both conserved end residues are part of each CDR3. D genes are given only for firm matches. Clone size is shown for a subset of rows, as once, few, many or a class of expanded clone.

abundance	d_gene	v_gene	j_gene	CDR3nt	CDR3aa
once	-	TRBV7-2	TRBJ2-1	TGTGCCAGCAGCTTAGAGTCAACAGCTAAGGAGCAGTTCTTC	CASSLESTAKEQFF
-	TRBD1	TRBV5-5	TRBJ2-7	TGTGCCAGCAGCCTGGCGACAGGGGTCTACGAGCAGTACTTC	CASSLATGVYEQYF
-	TRBD2	TRBV2	TRBJ2-5	TGTGCCAGCAGTGAAGCATGGGGGGAGGGACAAGAGACCCAGTACTTC	CASSEAWGEGQETQYF
-	TRBD1	TRBV19	TRBJ1-5	TGTGCCAGTAGTATCGGACAGGGAGAATATCAGCCCCAGCATTTT	CASSIGQGEYQPQHF
-	-	TRBV9	TRBJ1-3	TGTGCCAGCGGAGAACCTCAGGGTCTCGGTCTCTCTGGAAACACCATATATTTT	CASGEPQGLGLSGNTIYF
-	TRBD2	TRBV27	TRBJ2-3	TGTGCCAGCAGTACCCGAGCGGGGACCATGGGCGATACGCAGTATTTT	CASSTRAGTMGDTQYF
-	TRBD1	TRBV27	TRBJ2-7	TGTGCCAGCAGTAGGGACAGACAAACCTACGAGCAGTACTTC	CASSRDRQTYEQYF
-	-	TRBV7-8	TRBJ2-4	TGTGCCAGCAGCCCCCCCCGCGTAGCCAAAAACATTCAGTACTTC	CASSPPRVAKNIQYF
-	TRBD1	TRBV5-1	TRBJ2-7	TGCGCCAGCAGCCGCCAACAGGGGGCCAACGAGCAGTACTTC	CASSRQQGANEQYF
-	TRBD1	TRBV6-2/TRBV6-3	TRBJ1-2	TGTGCCAGCAGTTACGACAGGGTTTCCTATGGCTACACCTTC	CASSYDRVSYGYTF
few	-	TRBV9	TRBJ1-4	TGTGCCAGCAGCGCTCTCGGAGGGCCCGGGGGGGAAAAACTGTTTTTT	CASSALGGPGGEKLFF
-	-	TRBV3-1/TRBV3-2	TRBJ1-5	TGTGCCAGCAGCCAGGGGCGCGTAAGCAATCAGCCCCAGCATTTT	CASSQGRVSNQPQHF
-	-	TRBV6-6	TRBJ1-5	TGTGCCAGCAGTTACGACCGGGGGGAAAGCAATCAGCCCCAGCATTTT	CASSYDRGESNQPQHF
-	-	TRBV27	TRBJ1-5	TGTGCCAGCAGTGCTCGGGAGTTCAATCAGCCCCAGCATTTT	CASSAREFNQPQHF